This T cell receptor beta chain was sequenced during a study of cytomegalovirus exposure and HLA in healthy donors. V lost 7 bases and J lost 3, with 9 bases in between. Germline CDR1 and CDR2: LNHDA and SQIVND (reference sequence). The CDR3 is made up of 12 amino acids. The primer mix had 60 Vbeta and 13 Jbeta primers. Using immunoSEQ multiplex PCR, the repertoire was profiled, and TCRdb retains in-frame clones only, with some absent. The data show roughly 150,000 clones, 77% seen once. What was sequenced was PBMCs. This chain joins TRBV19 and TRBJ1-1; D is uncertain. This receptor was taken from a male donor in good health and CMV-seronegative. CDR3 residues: CASNNLYTEAFF. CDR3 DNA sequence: TGTGCCAGTAACAATTTGTACACTGAAGCTTTCTTT.